These T cell receptor beta chains were read from a single sample in a study of TIL therapy for anti-PD-1-resistant metastatic lung cancer. The repertoire was sequenced with immunoSEQ multiplex PCR; TCRdb's copy has only in-frame clones and lacks some. The table includes approximately 20,000 clones, roughly 79% detected once. The sample in question was blood, obtained at baseline. These receptors came from a person aged 25-79 years with non-small cell lung cancer. CDR3s include the opening cysteine and the closing phenylalanine or tryptophan. The D gene is left open where the match is weak. For some rows the clone size is stated as once, few or many, or as a class when expanded; others skip it.

size | J | V | length | D | DNA | CDR3
few | TRBJ2-1 | TRBV15 | 16 | - | TGTGCCACCAGCAGATCCGGACAGAGCTCCTACAATGAGCAGTTCTTC | CATSRSGQSSYNEQFF
- | TRBJ2-6 | TRBV6-5 | 14 | - | TGTGCCAGCAGGACCGGGACCCCCCCCCACGTCCTGACTTTC | CASRTGTPPHVLTF
- | TRBJ2-5 | TRBV15 | 15 | TRBD2 | TGTGCCACCAGCAGGGATAGCGGGGGGGAGGAGACCCAGTACTTC | CATSRDSGGEETQYF
few | TRBJ1-3 | TRBV6-6 | 15 | TRBD1 | TGTGCCAGCAGCCCCAGGACAGGGGGCCGAAACACCATATATTTT | CASSPRTGGRNTIYF
- | TRBJ1-3 | TRBV20-1 | 14 | TRBD1 | TGCAGTGCTAGTTGGACAGGCTCTGGAAACACCATATATTTT | CSASWTGSGNTIYF
- | TRBJ2-3 | TRBV5-1 | 15 | TRBD1 | TGCGCCAGCAGCTGGACAGGGGGGAGGACAGATACGCAGTATTTT | CASSWTGGRTDTQYF
- | TRBJ2-6 | TRBV10-3 | 17 | TRBD1 | TGTGCCATCAGAGGCACCACACAGGGGGCTGGGGCCAACGTCCTGACTTTC | CAIRGTTQGAGANVLTF
- | TRBJ2-3 | TRBV4-3 | 15 | - | TGCGCCAGCGCGCGGGCCCTCAGAAGCACAGATACGCAGTATTTT | CASARALRSTDTQYF
- | TRBJ2-1 | TRBV10-1 | 16 | TRBD2 | TGCGCCAGCAGTGAGTTTAGCGGGAGGGCCAGGAATGAGCAGTTCTTC | CASSEFSGRARNEQFF
few | TRBJ1-5 | TRBV7-8 | 14 | - | TGTGCCAGCAGCCCGACAGGATCACGGCAGCCCCAGCATTTT | CASSPTGSRQPQHF
- | TRBJ2-7 | TRBV29-1 | 11 | TRBD1 | TGCAGCGTTGGGGGCCAGCAGGGGGCTTTCTTC | CSVGGQQGAFF
- | TRBJ1-3 | TRBV19 | 16 | - | TGTGCCAGTAGTATAGACTCTGTTCGGGGATGGAACACCATATATTTT | CASSIDSVRGWNTIYF
- | TRBJ1-1 | TRBV30 | 13 | TRBD1 | TGTGCCTGGAGGACAGGGCTGAACACTGAAGCTTTCTTT | CAWRTGLNTEAFF
- | TRBJ2-1 | TRBV30 | 15 | TRBD1 | TGTGCCTGGAGGGACAGGGGGAAACTAGACAATGAGCAGTTCTTC | CAWRDRGKLDNEQFF
- | TRBJ1-1 | TRBV10-3 | 15 | TRBD1 | TGTGCCATCAATGACAGGGGGCAAGCGAACACTGAAGCTTTCTTT | CAINDRGQANTEAFF
- | TRBJ1-1 | TRBV3-1/TRBV3-2 | 15 | - | TGTGCCAGCCGATCAACCCCCGGCAGGATAACTGAAGCTTTCTTT | CASRSTPGRITEAFF
- | TRBJ2-7 | TRBV7-8 | 14 | TRBD2 | TGTGCCAGCAGCTTAACTAGCGGGAGCTACGAGCAGTACTTC | CASSLTSGSYEQYF
few | TRBJ2-4 | TRBV19 | 15 | - | TGTGCCAGTAACCGAGTCGAGGGCGCGGTAAACATTCAGTACTTC | CASNRVEGAVNIQYF
- | TRBJ2-7 | TRBV2 | 13 | - | TGTGCCAGCGGAGGGACATTTACCTACGAGCAGTACTTC | CASGGTFTYEQYF
- | TRBJ2-1 | TRBV19 | 15 | TRBD2 | TGTGCCAGTAGTATAGAGGGACTAGCGTTTTCTGAGCAGTTCTTC | CASSIEGLAFSEQFF
- | TRBJ2-3 | TRBV5-1 | 16 | TRBD2 | TGCGCCAGCAGCTTGCGGGCGGGAGGGGGCACAGATACGCAGTATTTT | CASSLRAGGGTDTQYF
few | TRBJ1-1 | TRBV30 | 13 | - | TGTGCCTGGTCCCCGGGGCGGAACACTGAAGCTTTCTTT | CAWSPGRNTEAFF
- | TRBJ1-2 | TRBV27 | 13 | - | TGTGCCAGCAGCCCTACAGGATTTGGGGGCTACACCTTC | CASSPTGFGGYTF
- | TRBJ2-2 | TRBV19 | 16 | - | TGTGCCAGTAGTTGGGGACAAGACACCGGGGGCGGGGAGCTGTTTTTT | CASSWGQDTGGGELFF
few | TRBJ1-2 | TRBV6-5 | 12 | - | TGTGCCGCGGGCGGGGGCCGGTTTGGCTACACCTTC | CAAGGGRFGYTF
once | TRBJ2-5 | TRBV5-4 | 14 | - | TGTGCCAGCAGCCGGACAGTGTTCCAAGAGACCCAGTACTTC | CASSRTVFQETQYF
- | TRBJ2-1 | TRBV6-4 | 16 | - | TGTGCCAGCAGTGATTCTCTAGCGATCTCCTACAATGAGCAGTTCTTC | CASSDSLAISYNEQFF
- | TRBJ1-2 | TRBV19 | 17 | - | TGTGCCAGTAGTACCCGGGCGCCGGGACACATAGCCTATGGCTACACCTTC | CASSTRAPGHIAYGYTF
once | TRBJ2-2 | TRBV29-1 | 17 | TRBD2 | TGCAGCGTTGAAGATAGTCGGCTAGCGGGGGGGCCCGGGGAGCTGTTTTTT | CSVEDSRLAGGPGELFF
- | TRBJ1-1 | TRBV10-3 | 11 | - | TGTGCCATCAGTGAACGGACGGAAGCTTTCTTT | CAISERTEAFF
few | TRBJ1-3 | TRBV19 | 15 | - | TGTGCCAGTAGTATTGGAAGTTACCTCGGAAACACCATATATTTT | CASSIGSYLGNTIYF
once | TRBJ2-7 | TRBV19 | 15 | - | TGTGCCAGTAGTATCGGGCCCACCGGGACCTACGAGCAGTACTTC | CASSIGPTGTYEQYF
- | TRBJ1-4 | TRBV21-1 | 19 | - | TGTGCCAGCAGCAATAGCTTGGACAGTCCCCAGGCTGGTTGCGAAAAACTGTTTTTT | CASSNSLDSPQAGCEKLFF
- | TRBJ1-4 | TRBV20-1 | 15 | - | TGCAGTGCTAGTATCGCGGATCTGAACTATGAAAAACTGTTTTTT | CSASIADLNYEKLFF
- | TRBJ2-7 | TRBV3-1/TRBV3-2 | 13 | - | TGTGCCAGCAGCCAAGAGGCAAGGTCAGCGCAGTACTTC | CASSQEARSAQYF
few | TRBJ1-3 | TRBV28 | 13 | - | TGTGCCAGCAGTTTATTCGGGACGAACACCATATATTTT | CASSLFGTNTIYF
- | TRBJ2-5 | TRBV19 | 17 | - | TGTGCCAGTAGTATAGGATTCGGGACGTCCGCCGCGGAGACCCAGTACTTC | CASSIGFGTSAAETQYF
- | TRBJ2-1 | TRBV6-5 | 15 | - | TGTGCCAGCAGTTACTCAGGGGGGGGGTACAATGAGCAGTTCTTC | CASSYSGGGYNEQFF
- | TRBJ2-7 | TRBV7-9 | 16 | - | TGTGCCAGCAGCCGCCCCCCAGGACGACACGACTACGAGCAGTACTTC | CASSRPPGRHDYEQYF
- | TRBJ1-2 | TRBV5-6 | 13 | TRBD1 | TGTGCCAGCAGCTTGGTGACAGGGGACGGCTACACCTTC | CASSLVTGDGYTF
few | TRBJ1-6 | TRBV5-6 | 15 | TRBD1 | TGTGCCAGCAGCCCCAGGGGGCGAGGGAATTCACCCCTCCACTTT | CASSPRGRGNSPLHF
- | TRBJ2-4 | TRBV9 | 14 | - | TGTGCCAGCAGCGCGACGGTAGCCAAAAACATTCAGTACTTC | CASSATVAKNIQYF
- | TRBJ2-5 | TRBV4-2 | 17 | TRBD2 | TGTGCCAGCAGCCAAGATCCTAGCGGGGGGGCCGGGGAGACCCAGTACTTC | CASSQDPSGGAGETQYF
- | TRBJ2-7 | TRBV28 | 14 | TRBD2 | TGTGCCAGCACAAGGGCGGGGGGGACCTACGAGCAGTACTTC | CASTRAGGTYEQYF
once | TRBJ2-2 | TRBV23-1 | 16 | - | TGCGCCAGCGAGAACAGTGGACACTTGAACACCGGGGAGCTGTTTTTT | CASENSGHLNTGELFF
- | TRBJ2-2 | TRBV6-5 | 13 | - | TGTGCCAGCAGTTACTTGAACACCGGGGAGCTGTTTTTT | CASSYLNTGELFF
- | TRBJ2-3 | TRBV19 | 16 | - | TGTGCCAGTAGTATCCCAGCAGGACGGGGCACAGATACGCAGTATTTT | CASSIPAGRGTDTQYF
- | TRBJ2-3 | TRBV28 | 14 | - | TGTGCCAGCACCCCGACAGGTGCTGGAGATACGCAGTATTTT | CASTPTGAGDTQYF
- | TRBJ1-6 | TRBV5-4 | 14 | - | TGTGCCAGCAGCTTTAGGGACACTAATTCACCCCTCCACTTT | CASSFRDTNSPLHF
once | TRBJ2-5 | TRBV11-3 | 15 | - | TGTGCCAGCAGCCAAGCGGCGGGCGGGGTAGAGACCCAGTACTTC | CASSQAAGGVETQYF